Described below is a single T cell receptor beta chain sequence and its context. Its binding antigen is unknown. No quality values exist for individual bases; no much larger clone is one base distant. The collaborating institutions used their own protocols to collect whole blood in K2EDTA tubes. For TCRbeta analysis, collaborators shipped samples as frozen whole blood, isolated PBMCs, or DNA extracted from either of those sample types. TCRbeta CDR3 regions were amplified from genomic DNA using the immunoSEQ Assay, a bias-controlled multiplex PCR. As for the authors' bioinformatics: The number of nucleated cells in each sample was estimated from the amplification of reference gene primers within the assay. Sequence reads were collapsed and filtered to measure the absolute abundance of every unique TCRbeta CDR3 rearrangement. For each sample, productive Simpson clonality was calculated as the square root of Simpson's diversity index over productive rearrangements. What TCRdb holds here is the immuneACCESS table cut down to in-frame rearrangements. Part of the clones is not present; checked against another copy, under half of the missing clones reflect an unresolved V gene, and the others are unexplained. That table furnishes V, J and clone size, whereas the DNA furnished D and trimming. In all, the sample holds about 210,000 clones, and about four fifths of those were seen once. 10% to 15% of the sample rests with the top ten.

The record originates from a study of blood T cell repertoires in COVID-19 (dated by TCRdb to the early 2020s). About the investigation overall: Samples from collaborators originated in the United States, Italy and Spain and spanned both the acute and convalescent phases of COVID-19. Subjects who had been exposed to COVID-19, were actively infected with it, or had recovered from it provided the deeply sampled blood TCRbeta repertoires that made up the dataset. The material from the prospective study consisted of cDNA or gDNA derived from T cells, B-cell-depleted T cells, or PBMCs. Where available, HLA class I and class II types were obtained from metadata supplied by the sample provider rather than from assay-based typing. The samples were drawn from two sources: the first 160 participants of the ongoing ImmuneRACE study, and 1,200 or so subjects contributed by 6 global collaborators. The repertoires were released in a freely available public database meant as a resource for research on the immune response to SARS-CoV-2. Nearly every sample came with metadata listing a de-identified subject ID, COVID-19 status, age in years and sex.

Overall study outcomes, separate from this receptor: The quantity of clinical and demographic metadata differed by source and by participant and was supplied without curation.

V is reduced by 3 bases and J by 3 bases, leaving a spacing of 8 bases between them. The CDR3 measures 13 amino acids from cysteine to phenylalanine. Left in the record is the CDR3 DNA by itself, 39 bases read in frame from the first base. The germline V gene sets CDR1 to SGHTA and CDR2 to FQGTGA. The sample consisted of peripheral blood. The receptor chain draws on TRBV7-3 and TRBJ1-1; the D gene identity is not certain. The TCR was taken from a woman in her thirties or forties with acute or convalescent COVID-19. The nucleotide sequence reads TGTGCCAGCAGCTTTGGGCGGGACACTGAAGCTTTCTTT. This sequence encodes CASSFGRDTEAFF.